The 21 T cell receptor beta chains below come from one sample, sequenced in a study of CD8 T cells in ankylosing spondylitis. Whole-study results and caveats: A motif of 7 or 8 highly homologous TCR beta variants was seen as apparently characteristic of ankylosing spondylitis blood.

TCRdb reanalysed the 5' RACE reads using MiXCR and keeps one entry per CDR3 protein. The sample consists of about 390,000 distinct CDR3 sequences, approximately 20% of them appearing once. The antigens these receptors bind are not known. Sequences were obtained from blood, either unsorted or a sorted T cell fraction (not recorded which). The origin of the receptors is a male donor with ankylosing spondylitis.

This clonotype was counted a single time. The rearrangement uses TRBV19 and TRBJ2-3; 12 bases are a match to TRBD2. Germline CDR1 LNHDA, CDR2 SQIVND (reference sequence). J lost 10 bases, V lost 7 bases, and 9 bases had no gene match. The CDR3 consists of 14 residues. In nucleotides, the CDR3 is TGTGCCAGTACTACTAGCGGGGGGCATATTGCGCAGTATTTT. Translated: CASTTSGGHIAQYF. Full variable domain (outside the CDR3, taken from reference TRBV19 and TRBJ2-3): DGGITQSPKYLFRKEGQNVTLSCEQNLNHDAMYWYRQDPGQGLRLIYYSQIVNDFQKGDIAEGYSVSREKKESFPLTVTSAQKNPTAFYLCASTTSGGHIAQYFGPGTRLTVL.

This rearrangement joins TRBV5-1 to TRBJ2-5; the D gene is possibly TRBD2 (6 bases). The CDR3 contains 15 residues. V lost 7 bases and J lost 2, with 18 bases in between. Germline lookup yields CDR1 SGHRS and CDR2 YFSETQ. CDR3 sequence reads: CASAPGRTTQETQYF. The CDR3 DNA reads TGCGCCAGCGCCCCTGGTCGGACTACACAAGAGACCCAGTACTTC.

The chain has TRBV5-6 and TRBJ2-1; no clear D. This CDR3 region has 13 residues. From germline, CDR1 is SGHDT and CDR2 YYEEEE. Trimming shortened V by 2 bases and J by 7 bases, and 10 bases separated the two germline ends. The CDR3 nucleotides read TGTGCCAGCAGCTTTTCCAGCAGGAATGAGCAGTTCTTC. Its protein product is CASSFSSRNEQFF.

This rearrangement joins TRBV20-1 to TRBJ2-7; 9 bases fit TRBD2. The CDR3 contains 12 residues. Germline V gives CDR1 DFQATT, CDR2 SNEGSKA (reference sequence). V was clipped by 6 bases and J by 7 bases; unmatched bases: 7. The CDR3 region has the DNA TGCAGTGCGGGAGGACTAGCGAGGGAGCAGTACTTC. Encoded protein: CSAGGLAREQYF.

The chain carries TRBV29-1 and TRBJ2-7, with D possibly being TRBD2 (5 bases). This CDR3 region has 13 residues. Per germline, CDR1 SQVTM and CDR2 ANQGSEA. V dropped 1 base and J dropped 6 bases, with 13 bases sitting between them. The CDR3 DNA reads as TGCAGCGTTGAAGGGAGGACTCGGCGCGAGCAGTACTTC. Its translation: CSVEGRTRREQYF.

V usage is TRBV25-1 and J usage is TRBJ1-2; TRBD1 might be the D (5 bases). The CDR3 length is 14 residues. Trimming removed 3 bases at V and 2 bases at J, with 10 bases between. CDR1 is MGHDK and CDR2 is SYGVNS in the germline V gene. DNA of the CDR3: TGTGCCAGCAGTGATTCGGCAGGGAACTATGGCTACACCTTC. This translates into CASSDSAGNYGYTF.

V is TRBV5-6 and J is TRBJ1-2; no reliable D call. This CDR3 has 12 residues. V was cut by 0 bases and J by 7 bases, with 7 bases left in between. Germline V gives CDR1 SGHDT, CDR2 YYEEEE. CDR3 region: CASSLVTGGYTF. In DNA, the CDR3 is TGTGCCAGCAGCTTGGTGACGGGTGGCTACACCTTC.

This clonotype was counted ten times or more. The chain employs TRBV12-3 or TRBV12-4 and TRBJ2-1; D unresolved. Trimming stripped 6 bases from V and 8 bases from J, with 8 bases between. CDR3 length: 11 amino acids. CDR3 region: CASRRVDEQFF. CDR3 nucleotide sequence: TGTGCCAGCAGACGAGTCGATGAGCAGTTCTTC.

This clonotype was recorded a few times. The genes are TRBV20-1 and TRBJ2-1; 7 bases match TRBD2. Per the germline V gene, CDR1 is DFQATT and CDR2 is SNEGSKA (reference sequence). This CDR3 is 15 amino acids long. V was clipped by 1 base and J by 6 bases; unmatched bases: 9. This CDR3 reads CSARAWLAARNEQFF. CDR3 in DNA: TGCAGTGCTAGAGCATGGCTAGCGGCCCGCAATGAGCAGTTCTTC.

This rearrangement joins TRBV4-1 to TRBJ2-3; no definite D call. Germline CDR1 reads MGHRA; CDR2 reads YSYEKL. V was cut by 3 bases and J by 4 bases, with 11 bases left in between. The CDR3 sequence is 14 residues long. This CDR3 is CASSQLASPDTQYF. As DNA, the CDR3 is TGCGCCAGCAGCCAGTTGGCTAGTCCAGATACGCAGTATTTT.

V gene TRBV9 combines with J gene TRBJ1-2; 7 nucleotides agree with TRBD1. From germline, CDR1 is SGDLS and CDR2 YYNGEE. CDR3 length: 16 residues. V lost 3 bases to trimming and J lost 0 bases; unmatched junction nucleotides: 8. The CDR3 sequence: CASSEGAWTANYGYTF. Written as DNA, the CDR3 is TGTGCCAGCAGCGAGGGGGCCTGGACGGCTAACTATGGCTACACCTTC.

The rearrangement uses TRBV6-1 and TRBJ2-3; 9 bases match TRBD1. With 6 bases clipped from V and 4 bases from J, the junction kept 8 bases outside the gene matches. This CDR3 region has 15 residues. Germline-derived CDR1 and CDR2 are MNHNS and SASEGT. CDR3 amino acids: CASRPGTGPSDTQYF. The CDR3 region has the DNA TGTGCCAGCAGACCCGGGACAGGGCCTTCAGATACGCAGTATTTT.

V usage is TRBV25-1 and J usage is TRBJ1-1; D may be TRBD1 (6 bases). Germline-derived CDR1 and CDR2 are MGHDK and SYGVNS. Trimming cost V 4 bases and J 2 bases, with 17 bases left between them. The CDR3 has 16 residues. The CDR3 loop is CASSVLGRGLNTEAFF. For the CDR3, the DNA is TGTGCCAGCAGTGTATTGGGCCGGGGGCTTAACACTGAAGCTTTCTTT.

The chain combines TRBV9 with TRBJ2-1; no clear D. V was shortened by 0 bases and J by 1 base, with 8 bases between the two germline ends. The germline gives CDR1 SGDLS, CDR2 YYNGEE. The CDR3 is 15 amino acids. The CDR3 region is CASSVDPISYNEQFF. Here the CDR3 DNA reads TGTGCCAGCAGCGTAGACCCAATTTCCTACAATGAGCAGTTCTTC.

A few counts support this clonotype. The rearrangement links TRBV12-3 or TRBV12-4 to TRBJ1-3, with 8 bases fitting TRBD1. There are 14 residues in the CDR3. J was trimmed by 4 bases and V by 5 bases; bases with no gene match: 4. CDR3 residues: CASSRTGRGNTIYF. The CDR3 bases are TGTGCCAGCAGTCGGACAGGGCGAGGAAACACCATATATTTT.

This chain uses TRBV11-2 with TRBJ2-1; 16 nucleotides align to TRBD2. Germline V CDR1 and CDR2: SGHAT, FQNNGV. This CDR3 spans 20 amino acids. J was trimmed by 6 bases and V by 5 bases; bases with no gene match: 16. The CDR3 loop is CASSAGPGLAGGPRRNEQFF. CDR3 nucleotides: TGTGCCAGCAGCGCGGGACCGGGACTAGCGGGAGGGCCACGTCGCAATGAGCAGTTCTTC.

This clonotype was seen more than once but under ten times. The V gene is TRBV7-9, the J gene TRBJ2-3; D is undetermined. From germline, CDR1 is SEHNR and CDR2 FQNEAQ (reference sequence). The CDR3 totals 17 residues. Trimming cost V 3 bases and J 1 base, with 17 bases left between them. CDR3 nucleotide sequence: TGTGCCAGCAGCTTCCCCCCTGGCGAACCACGCACAGATACGCAGTATTTT. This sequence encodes CASSFPPGEPRTDTQYF.

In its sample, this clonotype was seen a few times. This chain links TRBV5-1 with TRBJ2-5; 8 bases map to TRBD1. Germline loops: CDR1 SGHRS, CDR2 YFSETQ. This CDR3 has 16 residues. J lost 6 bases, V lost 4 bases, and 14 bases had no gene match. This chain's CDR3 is CASSPNSGTGLKTQYF. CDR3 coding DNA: TGCGCCAGCAGCCCTAACTCCGGGACAGGCCTGAAGACCCAGTACTTC.

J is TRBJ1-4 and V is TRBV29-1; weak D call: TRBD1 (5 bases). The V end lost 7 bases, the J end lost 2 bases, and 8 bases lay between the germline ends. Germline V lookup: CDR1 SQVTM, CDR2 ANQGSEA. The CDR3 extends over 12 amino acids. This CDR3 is CSARQTNEKLFF. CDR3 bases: TGCAGCGCGAGACAGACTAATGAAAAACTGTTTTTT.

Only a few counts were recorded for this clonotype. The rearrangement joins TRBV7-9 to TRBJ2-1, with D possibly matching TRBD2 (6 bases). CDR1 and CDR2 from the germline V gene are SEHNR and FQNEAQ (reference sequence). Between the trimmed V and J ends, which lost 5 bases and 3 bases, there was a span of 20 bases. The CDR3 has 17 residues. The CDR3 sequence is CASSTTQGPGDYNEQFF. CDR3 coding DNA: TGTGCCAGCAGCACCACTCAGGGCCCGGGAGACTACAATGAGCAGTTCTTC.

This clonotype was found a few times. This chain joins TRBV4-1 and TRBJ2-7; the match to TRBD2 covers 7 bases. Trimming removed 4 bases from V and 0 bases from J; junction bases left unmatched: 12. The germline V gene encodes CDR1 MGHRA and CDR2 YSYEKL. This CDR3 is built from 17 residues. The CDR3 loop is CASSPTGGLLPSYEQYF. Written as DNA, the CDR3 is TGCGCCAGCAGCCCTACGGGAGGCTTGCTACCCTCCTACGAGCAGTACTTC.